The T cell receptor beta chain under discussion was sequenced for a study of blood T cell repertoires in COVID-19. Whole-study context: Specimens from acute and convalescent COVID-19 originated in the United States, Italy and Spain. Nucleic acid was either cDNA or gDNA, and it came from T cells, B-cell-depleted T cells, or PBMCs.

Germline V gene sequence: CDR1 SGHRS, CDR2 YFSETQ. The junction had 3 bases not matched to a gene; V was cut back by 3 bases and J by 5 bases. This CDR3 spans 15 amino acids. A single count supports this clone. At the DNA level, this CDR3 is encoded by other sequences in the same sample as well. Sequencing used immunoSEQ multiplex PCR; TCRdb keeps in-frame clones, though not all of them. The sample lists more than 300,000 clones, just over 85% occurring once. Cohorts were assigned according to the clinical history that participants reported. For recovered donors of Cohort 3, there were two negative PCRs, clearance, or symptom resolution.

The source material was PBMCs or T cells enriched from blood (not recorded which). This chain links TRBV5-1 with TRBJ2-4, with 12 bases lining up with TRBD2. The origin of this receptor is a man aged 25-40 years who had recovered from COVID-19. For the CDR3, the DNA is TGCGCCAGCAGCTACCGGACTAGCGGGGAAAACATTCAGTACTTC. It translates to CASSYRTSGENIQYF.